The 19 T cell receptor beta chains presented below share a single source sample, sequenced in a study of blood T cells in healthy people across ages. Combining a sample-barcoded 5' primer with a J-beta primer mix, a second PCR ran for roughly 7 to 11 cycles. TCRdb passed the 5' RACE reads through MiXCR, listing each CDR3 protein once. The repertoire consists of 700,000 to 850,000 distinct CDR3 sequences, with roughly 53% occurring once and the leading ten covering roughly 37%. Specimen: blood. The receptor set was obtained from an elderly man in good health.

The chain joins TRBV2 to TRBJ2-4; D may be TRBD1 (7 bases). Matching the DNA end better, TRBJ2-7 makes the J call doubtful. The CDR3 sequence is 12 residues long. Germline loops: CDR1 SNHLY, CDR2 FYNNEI. The CDR3 here is CAGGTEIYEQYF. The CDR3 coding sequence is TGTGCCGGAGGGACAGAGATCTACGAGCAGTACTTC.

This clonotype was counted a few times. The V call is TRBV13, the J call TRBJ2-1; no clear D gene. V dropped 5 bases and J dropped 3 bases, with 11 bases sitting between them. Germline CDR1 is PRHDT and CDR2 is FYEKMQ (reference sequence). CDR3 length: 14 amino acids. This chain's CDR3 is CASSGLGSYNEQFF. The CDR3 DNA reads as TGTGCCAGCAGCGGCCTAGGCAGCTACAATGAGCAGTTCTTC. Using reference TRBV13 and TRBJ2-1 for the parts outside the CDR3, the full variable domain is AAGVIQSPRHLIKEKRETATLKCYPIPRHDTVYWYQQGPGQDPQFLISFYEKMQSDKGSIPDRFSAQQFSDYHSELNMSSLELGDSALYFCASSGLGSYNEQFFGPGTRLTVL.

Remarks on this clonotype: At one end the junction does not follow the germline gene, possibly because of a read error. The genes are TRBV29-1 and TRBJ1-5, with no clear D. The CDR3 length is 13 residues. Looked up from germline, CDR1 is SQVTM and CDR2 is ANQGSEA. CDR3 nucleotide sequence: TGCAGCATTGATGGCGGACGCAATCAGCCCCAGCATTTT. It is translated as CSIDGGRNQPQHF.

This clonotype has only one observation. The gene calls are TRBV6-5 and TRBJ2-5, with TRBD1 matching 8 bases. With V trimmed by 0 bases and J by 5 bases, 17 bases remained unmatched. CDR1 and CDR2 from the germline V gene are MNHEY and SVGAGI. This CDR3 has 19 amino acids. CDR3 in amino acids: CASSYSIMVETGVRETQYF. CDR3 nucleotides: TGTGCCAGCAGTTACTCGATTATGGTTGAGACAGGGGTCCGGGAGACCCAGTACTTC.

The J gene is TRBJ2-5, the V gene TRBV20-1; D is possibly TRBD2 (6 bases). With 1 base removed from V and 5 bases from J, the gap between germline ends came to 17 bases. CDR1 DFQATT and CDR2 SNEGSKA come from the germline V gene (reference sequence). This CDR3 spans 15 amino acids. CDR3 sequence: CSARVPLAREETQYF. CDR3 nucleotides: TGCAGTGCTAGAGTCCCACTAGCCAGGGAGGAGACCCAGTACTTC.

J is TRBJ2-3 and V is TRBV5-1; 8 nucleotides agree with TRBD1. In germline, CDR1 is SGHRS, CDR2 YFSETQ. The J segment lost 14 bases and the V segment lost 8 bases, leaving 19 bases of the junction unmatched. This CDR3 spans 14 amino acids. The CDR3 DNA is TGCGCCAGTAAACCGGGACAGGCGGACAGATACGCGTATTTT. This translates into CASKPGQADRYAYF. Drawing the rest from reference TRBV5-1 and TRBJ2-3, the complete variable domain is KAGVTQTPRYLIKTRGQQVTLSCSPISGHRSVSWYQQTPGQGLQFLFEYFSETQRNKGNFPGRFSGRQFSNSRSEMNVSTLELGDSALYLCASKPGQADRYAYFGPGTRLTVL.

V and J are TRBV20-1 and TRBJ1-4; D is undetermined. The germline gives CDR1 DFQATT, CDR2 SNEGSKA (reference sequence). Trimming left V 5 bases short and J 7 bases short, with 17 bases between. The CDR3 loop spans 14 amino acids. This CDR3 reads CSAPWPRTSEKLFF. The CDR3, as DNA: TGCAGTGCTCCCTGGCCCAGGACGAGTGAAAAACTGTTTTTT.

The rearrangement links TRBV27 to TRBJ2-1; 9 nucleotides align to TRBD1. Germline CDR1 reads MNHEY; CDR2 reads SMNVEV (reference sequence). The CDR3 is made up of 15 amino acids. With 5 bases clipped from V and 9 bases from J, the junction kept 11 bases outside the gene matches. The CDR3 nucleotides are TGTGCCAGCAGTAACGAGGACAGGGGTGGGATTGAGCAGTTCTTC. Translated, it gives CASSNEDRGGIEQFF.

V is TRBV5-6 and J is TRBJ2-7; D gene uncertain. This CDR3 region has 15 residues. The V and J ends lost 3 bases and 2 bases respectively, with 15 bases between them. Germline V gene lookup returns CDR1 SGHDT and CDR2 YYEEEE. The CDR3 region is CASSSRGWAPYEQYF. CDR3 nucleotide sequence: TGTGCCAGCAGCTCCAGAGGATGGGCCCCCTACGAGCAGTACTTC.

The table lists this clonotype with a few counts. This chain joins TRBV5-6 and TRBJ2-5; possibly TRBD1 for D (6 bases). Matching the DNA end better, TRBJ2-7 makes the J call doubtful. The CDR3 extends over 13 amino acids. Germline lookup yields CDR1 SGHDT and CDR2 YYEEEE. CDR3 sequence: CASSLGTDYEQYF. The CDR3 bases are TGTGCCAGCAGCTTGGGGACAGACTACGAGCAGTACTTC.

J is TRBJ2-4 and V is TRBV7-3; 7 bases are a match to TRBD2. The DNA end is more similar to TRBJ2-7, so the J call may be wrong. This CDR3 is 15 amino acids long. Germline V lookup: CDR1 SGHTA, CDR2 FQGTGA. Here the CDR3 reads CASSLAPAGPYEQYF. The CDR3 DNA reads as TGTGCCAGCAGTTTAGCCCCAGCGGGGCCCTACGAGCAGTACTTC.

This clonotype was detected only once. The chain is built from TRBV5-5 and TRBJ1-2; 7 bases line up with TRBD1. Germline V gene data show CDR1 as SGHKS and CDR2 as YYEKEE (reference sequence). V lost 4 bases to trimming and J lost 9 bases; unmatched junction nucleotides: 15. The CDR3 contains 15 residues. The CDR3 DNA reads TGTGCCAGCAGCCCAGAGACAGGGTCCAACGCTCGCTACACCTTC. Encoded protein: CASSPETGSNARYTF.

The V call is TRBV5-1, the J call TRBJ2-5; D unclear. This CDR3 comprises 14 residues. Trimming cost V 0 bases and J 5 bases, with 11 bases left between them. Germline CDR1 is SGHRS and CDR2 is YFSETQ. CDR3 residues: CASSLESPGETQYF. The CDR3 coding sequence is TGCGCCAGCAGCTTGGAGAGCCCCGGGGAGACCCAGTACTTC.

The table lists this clonotype with a few counts. This chain connects TRBV29-1 to TRBJ1-1, with D tentatively TRBD1 (5 bases). Germline lookup yields CDR1 SQVTM and CDR2 ANQGSEA. CDR3 length: 12 residues. Trimming removed 8 bases from V and 6 bases from J, with 16 bases in between. CDR3 sequence: CSSQGTGAEAFF. DNA for the CDR3: TGCAGCTCCCAGGGAACAGGCGCTGAAGCTTTCTTT. Drawing the rest from reference TRBV29-1 and TRBJ1-1, the complete variable domain is SAVISQKPSRDICQRGTSLTIQCQVDSQVTMMFWYRQQPGQSLTLIATANQGSEATYESGFVIDKFPISRPNLTFSTLTVSNMSPEDSSIYLCSSQGTGAEAFFGQGTRLTVV.

The table lists this clonotype with a few counts. The V call is TRBV11-2, the J call TRBJ2-3; D gene ambiguous. The CDR3 sequence is 17 residues long. The germline CDR1 and CDR2 sequences are SGHAT and FQNNGV. Trimming removed 4 bases from V and 14 bases from J, with 31 bases in between. The CDR3 nucleotides read TGTGCCAGCAGCTCGAAGCCGGGCCCCACGGAGCACAGATACGCGTATTTT. Protein product: CASSSKPGPTEHRYAYF.

The DNA for the CDR3 is TGTGCCAGCAGCTATTCAGGGTCCCCCAATGAGCAGTTCTTC. It codes for CASSYSGSPNEQFF. The V and J genes are TRBV12-3 or TRBV12-4 and TRBJ2-1, with D perhaps matching TRBD1 (5 bases). The CDR3 covers 14 residues. V lost 6 bases and J lost 6, with 15 bases in between.

This clonotype was seen at least ten times. The CDR3 here is CSASPGDRYGYTF. The CDR3 bases are TGCAGTGCTAGTCCGGGGGACCGGTATGGCTACACCTTC. V and J are TRBV20-1 and TRBJ1-2, with D maybe TRBD1 (5 bases). This CDR3 has 13 amino acids. Germline V gene lookup returns CDR1 DFQATT and CDR2 SNEGSKA (reference sequence). V was pared by 3 bases and J by 5 bases, with 13 bases between.

The V and J genes are TRBV2 and TRBJ1-1; a possible D gene is TRBD1 (5 bases). This CDR3 is built from 14 residues. Germline values: CDR1 SNHLY, CDR2 FYNNEI. Trimming removed 4 bases from V and 4 bases from J, with 13 bases in between. CDR3 sequence (DNA): TGTGCCAGCAGTGTCGACCGGGGGACCACTGAAGCTTTCTTT. Translation gives CASSVDRGTTEAFF.

This clonotype was observed a handful of times. The chain combines TRBV3-1 with TRBJ1-6; D is unclear. There are 15 residues in the CDR3. Trimming took 1 base from V and 7 from J, leaving 11 bases between them. Germline values: CDR1 LGHDT, CDR2 YNNKEL (reference sequence). CDR3 nucleotide sequence: TGTGCCAGCAGCCAAGTGGCCCTTTCCAATTCACCCCTCCACTTT. Its protein product is CASSQVALSNSPLHF.